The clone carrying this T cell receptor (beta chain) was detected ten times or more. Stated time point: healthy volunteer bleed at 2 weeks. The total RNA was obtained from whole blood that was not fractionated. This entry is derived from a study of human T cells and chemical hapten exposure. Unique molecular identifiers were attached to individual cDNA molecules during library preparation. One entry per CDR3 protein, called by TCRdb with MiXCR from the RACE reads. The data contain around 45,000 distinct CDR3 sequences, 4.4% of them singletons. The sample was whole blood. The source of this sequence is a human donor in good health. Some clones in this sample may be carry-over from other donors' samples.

The CDR3 is CASSQGQVFGANVLTF. The CDR3 coding sequence is TGCGCCAGCAGCCAAGGTCAGGTCTTTGGGGCCAACGTCCTGACTTTC. The genes are TRBV4-1 and TRBJ2-6, with D unresolved. Deletions cut 1 base from V and 3 bases from J, with 10 bases between. CDR3 length: 16 residues. CDR1 MGHRA and CDR2 YSYEKL come from the germline V gene.